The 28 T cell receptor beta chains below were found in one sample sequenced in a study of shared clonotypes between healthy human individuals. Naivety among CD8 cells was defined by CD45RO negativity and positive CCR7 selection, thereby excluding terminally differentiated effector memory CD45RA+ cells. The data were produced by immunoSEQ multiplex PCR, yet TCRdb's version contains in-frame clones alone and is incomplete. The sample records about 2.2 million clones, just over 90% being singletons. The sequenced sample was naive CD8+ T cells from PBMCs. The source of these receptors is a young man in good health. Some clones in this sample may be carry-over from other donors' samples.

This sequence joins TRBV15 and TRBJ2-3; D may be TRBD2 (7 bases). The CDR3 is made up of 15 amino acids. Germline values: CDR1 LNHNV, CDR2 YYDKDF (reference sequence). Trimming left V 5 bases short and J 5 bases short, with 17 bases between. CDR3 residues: CATSGGGGRGDTQYF. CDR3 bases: TGTGCCACCAGCGGGGGGGGCGGGCGCGGAGATACGCAGTATTTT.

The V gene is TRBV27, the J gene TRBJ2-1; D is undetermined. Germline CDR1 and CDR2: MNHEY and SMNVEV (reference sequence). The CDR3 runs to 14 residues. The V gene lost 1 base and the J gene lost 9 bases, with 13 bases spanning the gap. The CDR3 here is CASSLYYQIGEQFF. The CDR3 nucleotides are TGTGCCAGCAGTTTATATTACCAGATCGGTGAGCAGTTCTTC.

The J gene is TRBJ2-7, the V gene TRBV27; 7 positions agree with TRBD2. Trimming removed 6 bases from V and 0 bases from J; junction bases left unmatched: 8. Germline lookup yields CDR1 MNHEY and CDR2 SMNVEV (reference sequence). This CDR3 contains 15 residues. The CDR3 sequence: CASSTRAGVSYEQYF. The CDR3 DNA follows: TGTGCCAGCAGCACCAGGGCGGGGGTCTCCTACGAGCAGTACTTC.

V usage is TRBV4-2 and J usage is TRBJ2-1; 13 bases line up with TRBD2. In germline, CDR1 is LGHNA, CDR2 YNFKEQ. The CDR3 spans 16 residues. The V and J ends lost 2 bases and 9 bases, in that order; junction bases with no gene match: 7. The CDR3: CASSQPGLAGVVEQFF. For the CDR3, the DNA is TGTGCCAGCAGCCAACCCGGACTAGCGGGAGTGGTTGAGCAGTTCTTC.

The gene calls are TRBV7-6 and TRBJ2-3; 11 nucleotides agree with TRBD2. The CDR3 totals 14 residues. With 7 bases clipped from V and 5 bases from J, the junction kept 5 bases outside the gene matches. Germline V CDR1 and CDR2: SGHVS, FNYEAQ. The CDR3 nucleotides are TGTGCCAGCACTCTAGCGGGAGGTATAGATACGCAGTATTTT. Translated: CASTLAGGIDTQYF.

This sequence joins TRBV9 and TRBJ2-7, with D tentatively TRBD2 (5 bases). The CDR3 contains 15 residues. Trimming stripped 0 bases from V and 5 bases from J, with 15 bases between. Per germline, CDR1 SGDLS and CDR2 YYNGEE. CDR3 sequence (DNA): TGTGCCAGCAGCGTAGCGGACGGCGCCGGGGACGAGCAGTACTTC. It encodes CASSVADGAGDEQYF.

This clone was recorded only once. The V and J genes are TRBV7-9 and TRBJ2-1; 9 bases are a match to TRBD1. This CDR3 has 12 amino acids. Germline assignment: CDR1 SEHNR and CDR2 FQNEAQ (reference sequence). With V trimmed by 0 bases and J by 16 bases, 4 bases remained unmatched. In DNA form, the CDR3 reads TGTGCCAGCAGCTTAGCCGGGACAGGGCCATTCTTC. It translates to CASSLAGTGPFF.

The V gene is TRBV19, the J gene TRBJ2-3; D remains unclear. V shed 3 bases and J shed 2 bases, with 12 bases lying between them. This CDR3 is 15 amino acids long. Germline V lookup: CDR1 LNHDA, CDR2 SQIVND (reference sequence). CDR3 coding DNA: TGTGCCAGTAGTATCTCGATCGGACCCACAGATACGCAGTATTTT. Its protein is CASSISIGPTDTQYF. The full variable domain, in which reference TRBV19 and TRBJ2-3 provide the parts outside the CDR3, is DGGITQSPKYLFRKEGQNVTLSCEQNLNHDAMYWYRQDPGQGLRLIYYSQIVNDFQKGDIAEGYSVSREKKESFPLTVTSAQKNPTAFYLCASSISIGPTDTQYFGPGTRLTVL.

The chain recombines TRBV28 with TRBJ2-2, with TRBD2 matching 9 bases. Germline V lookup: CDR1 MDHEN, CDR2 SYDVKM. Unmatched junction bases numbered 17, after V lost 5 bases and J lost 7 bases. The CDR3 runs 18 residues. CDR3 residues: CASSTTSEISGRIGELFF. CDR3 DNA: TGTGCCAGCAGTACAACCTCGGAGATTAGCGGGAGAATCGGGGAGCTGTTTTTT.

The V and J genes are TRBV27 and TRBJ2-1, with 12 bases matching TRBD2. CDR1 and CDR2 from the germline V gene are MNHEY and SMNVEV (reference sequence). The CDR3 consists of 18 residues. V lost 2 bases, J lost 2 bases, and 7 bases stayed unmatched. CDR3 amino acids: CASSLIGTSGLTYNEQFF. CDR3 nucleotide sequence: TGTGCCAGCAGTTTAATTGGGACTAGCGGGTTGACCTACAATGAGCAGTTCTTC.

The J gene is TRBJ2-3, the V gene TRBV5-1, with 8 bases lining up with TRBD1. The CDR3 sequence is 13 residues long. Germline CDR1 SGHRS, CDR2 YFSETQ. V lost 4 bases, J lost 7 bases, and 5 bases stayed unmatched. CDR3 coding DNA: TGCGCCAGCAGCGCCGACAGGGGCAATACGCAGTATTTT. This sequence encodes CASSADRGNTQYF.

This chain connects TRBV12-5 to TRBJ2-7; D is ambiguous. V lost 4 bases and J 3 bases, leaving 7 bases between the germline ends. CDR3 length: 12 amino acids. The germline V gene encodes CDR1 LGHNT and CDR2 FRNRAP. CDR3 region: CASGWHFYEQYF. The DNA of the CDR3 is TGTGCTAGTGGTTGGCACTTCTACGAGCAGTACTTC.

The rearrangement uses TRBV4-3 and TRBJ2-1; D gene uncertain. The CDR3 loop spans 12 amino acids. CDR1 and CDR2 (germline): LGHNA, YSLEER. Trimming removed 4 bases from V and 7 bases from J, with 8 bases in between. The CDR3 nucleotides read TGCGCCAGCAGCCCAAGTCGTAATGAGCAGTTCTTC. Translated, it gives CASSPSRNEQFF.

This chain's CDR3 is CASSVWTSGTDEQFF. CDR3 coding DNA: TGTGCCAGCAGCGTTTGGACTAGCGGGACTGATGAGCAGTTCTTC. The gene calls are TRBV9 and TRBJ2-1, with TRBD2 matching over 12 bases. Germline CDR1 SGDLS, CDR2 YYNGEE. Trimming at V came to 2 bases and at J to 8 bases, leaving 5 bases not matched to a gene. CDR3 length: 15 amino acids.

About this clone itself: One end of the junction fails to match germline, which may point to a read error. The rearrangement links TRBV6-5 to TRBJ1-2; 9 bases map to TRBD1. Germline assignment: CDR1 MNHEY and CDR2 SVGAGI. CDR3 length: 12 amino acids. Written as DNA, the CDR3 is TGTGCAAGCAAGGGACAGGGATATGGCTACACCTTC. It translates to CASKGQGYGYTF.

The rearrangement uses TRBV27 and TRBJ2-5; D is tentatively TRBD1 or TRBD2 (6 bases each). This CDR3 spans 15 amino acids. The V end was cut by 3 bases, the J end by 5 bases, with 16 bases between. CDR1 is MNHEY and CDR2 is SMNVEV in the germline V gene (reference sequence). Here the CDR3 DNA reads TGTGCCAGCAGTTTTTCCCCAGGGGCGGGGGAGACCCAGTACTTC. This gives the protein CASSFSPGAGETQYF.

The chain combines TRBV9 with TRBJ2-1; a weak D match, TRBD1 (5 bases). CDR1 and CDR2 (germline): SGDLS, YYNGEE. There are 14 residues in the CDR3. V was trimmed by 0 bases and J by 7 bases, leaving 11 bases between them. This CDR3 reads CASSVAVGANEQFF. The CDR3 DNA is TGTGCCAGCAGCGTAGCTGTTGGGGCGAATGAGCAGTTCTTC.

The CDR3 DNA is TGTGCCAGCAGCTTGGGAGGACTGAGGAACACTGAAGCTTTCTTT. Translating it yields CASSLGGLRNTEAFF. The chain couples TRBV7-9 to TRBJ1-1; D gene uncertain. The V end lost 3 bases, the J end lost 1 base, and 12 bases lay between the germline ends. Germline V gene sequence: CDR1 SEHNR, CDR2 FQNEAQ (reference sequence). The CDR3 runs to 15 residues. The complete variable domain, with remaining parts taken from reference TRBV7-9 and TRBJ1-1, reads DTGVSQNPRHKITKRGQNVTFRCDPISEHNRLYWYRQTLGQGPEFLTYFQNEAQLEKSRLLSDRFSAERPKGSFSTLEIQRTEQGDSAMYLCASSLGGLRNTEAFFGQGTRLTVV.

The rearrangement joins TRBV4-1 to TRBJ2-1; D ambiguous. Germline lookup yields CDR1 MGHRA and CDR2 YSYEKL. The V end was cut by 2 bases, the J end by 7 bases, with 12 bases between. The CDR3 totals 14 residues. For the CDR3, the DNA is TGCGCCAGCAGCCAATTAAACTCCGTGAATGAGCAGTTCTTC. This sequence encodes CASSQLNSVNEQFF.

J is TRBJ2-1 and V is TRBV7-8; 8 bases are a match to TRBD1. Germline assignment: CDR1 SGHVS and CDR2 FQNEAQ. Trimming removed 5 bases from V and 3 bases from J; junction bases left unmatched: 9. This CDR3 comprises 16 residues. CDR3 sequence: CASSRDPGTGYNEQFF. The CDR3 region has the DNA TGTGCCAGCAGCAGGGACCCCGGGACAGGCTACAATGAGCAGTTCTTC.

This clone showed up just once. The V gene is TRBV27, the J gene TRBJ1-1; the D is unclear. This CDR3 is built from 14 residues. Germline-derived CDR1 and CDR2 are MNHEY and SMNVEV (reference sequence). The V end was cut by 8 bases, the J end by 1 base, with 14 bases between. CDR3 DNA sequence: TGTGCCAGCGGCGATCATGGTGGGAACACTGAAGCTTTCTTT. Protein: CASGDHGGNTEAFF.

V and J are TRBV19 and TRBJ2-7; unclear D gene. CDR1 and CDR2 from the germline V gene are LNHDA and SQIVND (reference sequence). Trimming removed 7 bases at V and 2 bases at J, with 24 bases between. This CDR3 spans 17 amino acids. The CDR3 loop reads CASTPTLAQWIPYEQYF. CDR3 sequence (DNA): TGTGCCAGTACCCCGACACTTGCCCAATGGATCCCCTACGAGCAGTACTTC.

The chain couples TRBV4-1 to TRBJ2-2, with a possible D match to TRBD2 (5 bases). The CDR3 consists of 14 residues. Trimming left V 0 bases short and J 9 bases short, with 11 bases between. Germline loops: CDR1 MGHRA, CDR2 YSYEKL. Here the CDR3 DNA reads TGCGCCAGCAGCCAAGAAGGATGGACTTGGGAGCTGTTTTTT. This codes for CASSQEGWTWELFF.

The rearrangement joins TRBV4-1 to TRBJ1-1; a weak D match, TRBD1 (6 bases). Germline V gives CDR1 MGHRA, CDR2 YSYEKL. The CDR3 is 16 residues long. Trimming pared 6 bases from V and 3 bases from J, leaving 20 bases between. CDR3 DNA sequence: TGCGCCAGCAGAAAGAACAGGGCAGGGGTGTACACTGAAGCTTTCTTT. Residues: CASRKNRAGVYTEAFF.

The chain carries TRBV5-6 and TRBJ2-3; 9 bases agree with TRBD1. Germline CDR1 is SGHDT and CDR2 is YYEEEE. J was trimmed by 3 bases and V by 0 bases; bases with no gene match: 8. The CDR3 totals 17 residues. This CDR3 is CASSLVVHRGLTDTQYF. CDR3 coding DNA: TGTGCCAGCAGCTTGGTTGTCCACAGGGGGCTGACAGATACGCAGTATTTT.

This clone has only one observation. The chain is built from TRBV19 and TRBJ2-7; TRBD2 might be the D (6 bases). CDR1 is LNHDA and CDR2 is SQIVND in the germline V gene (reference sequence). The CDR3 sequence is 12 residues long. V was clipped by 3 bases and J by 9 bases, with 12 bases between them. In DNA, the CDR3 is TGTGCCAGTAGTATCGGAGGGGCCGGGCAGTACTTC. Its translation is CASSIGGAGQYF. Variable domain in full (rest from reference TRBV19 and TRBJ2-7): DGGITQSPKYLFRKEGQNVTLSCEQNLNHDAMYWYRQDPGQGLRLIYYSQIVNDFQKGDIAEGYSVSREKKESFPLTVTSAQKNPTAFYLCASSIGGAGQYFGPGTRLTVT.

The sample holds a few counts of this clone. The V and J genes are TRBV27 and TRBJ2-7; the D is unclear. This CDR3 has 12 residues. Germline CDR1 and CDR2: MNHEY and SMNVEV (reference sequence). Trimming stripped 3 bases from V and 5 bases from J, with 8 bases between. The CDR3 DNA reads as TGTGCCAGCAGTTTTGGCAGACACGAGCAGTACTTC. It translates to CASSFGRHEQYF.

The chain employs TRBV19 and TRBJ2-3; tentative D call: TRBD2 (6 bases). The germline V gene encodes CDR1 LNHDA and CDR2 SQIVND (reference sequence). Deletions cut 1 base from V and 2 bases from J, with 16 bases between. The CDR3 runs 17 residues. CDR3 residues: CASSIGGTGLYTDTQYF. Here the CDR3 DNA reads TGTGCCAGTAGTATAGGGGGGACTGGCCTGTACACAGATACGCAGTATTTT.